The present entry profiles one T cell receptor (beta chain) with its context. What it binds is not known. It may be a read error: a sequence one base away is much more abundant. This sample was taken from a study of T cell repertoires in cytomegalovirus infection. Across the study: HLA-C-restricted CMV epitopes, recently identified, and well-studied HLA-B-restricted ones were used by the study. Based on public TCR beta signatures, there were indications of CMV infection and of a matching HLA type. Study-level results: Across the ex vivo response, the dominant clonotypes were HLA-C-restricted CMV-specific TCR beta clonotypes. Identification of carriers of CMV plus the relevant HLA was performed using cumulative public TCR beta family frequency.

CDR3 size: 17 residues. Looked up from germline, CDR1 is SGHTA and CDR2 is FQGNSA. V gave up 1 base and J gave up 1 base, with 16 bases separating them. TCRdb re-derived calls from the reads in MiXCR, one entry per CDR3 protein. This sample has some 940,000 distinct CDR3 sequences; 31% occur once, and the top ten carry about 14%. Sequenced here: cultured CD8+ T cells from PBMCs, sampled from culture after CMV antigen stimulation. This TCR was recovered from a human donor in good health (CMV status not recorded). Some clones in this sample may be carry-over from other donors' samples. V usage is TRBV7-2 and J usage is TRBJ2-5, with D possibly called TRBD1 or TRBD2 (5 bases each). The chain's CDR3 is CASSLDLVGEIQETQYF. CDR3 nucleotides: TGTGCCAGCAGCTTAGATCTAGTGGGGGAAATCCAAGAGACCCAGTACTTC.